What follows are 21 T cell receptor beta chains derived from one specimen sequenced in a study of T cell repertoires in cytomegalovirus infection. Their target antigens are unknown. TCRdb independently ran MiXCR on the reads; one entry per CDR3 protein. The profile shows tens of thousands of distinct CDR3 sequences, around a fifth of them singletons. Sequences were derived from CD8+ T cells from cultured PBMCs, sampled from culture after CMV antigen stimulation. The receptors shown here come from a human donor in good health (CMV status not recorded). Some clones in this sample may be carry-over from other donors' samples.

The chain uses TRBV28 and TRBJ1-1, with TRBD1 matching over 11 bases. The CDR3 runs 17 residues. V lost 3 bases to trimming and J lost 3 bases; unmatched junction nucleotides: 9. Germline lookup yields CDR1 MDHEN and CDR2 SYDVKM. The CDR3 DNA is TGTGCCAGCAGTTTCCTTCTGGGACAGGGGGTGGACACTGAAGCTTTCTTT. Its protein is CASSFLLGQGVDTEAFF.

This clonotype showed up just a few times. The chain uses TRBV19 and TRBJ2-7; tentative D call: TRBD2 (5 bases). Trimming removed 3 bases from V and 3 bases from J, with 12 bases in between. CDR3 length equals 14 residues. Per germline, CDR1 LNHDA and CDR2 SQIVND (reference sequence). The CDR3 loop is CASSIPGNRYEQYF. As DNA, the CDR3 is TGTGCCAGTAGTATCCCCGGGAACCGCTACGAGCAGTACTTC. The full variable domain, in which reference TRBV19 and TRBJ2-7 provide the parts outside the CDR3, is DGGITQSPKYLFRKEGQNVTLSCEQNLNHDAMYWYRQDPGQGLRLIYYSQIVNDFQKGDIAEGYSVSREKKESFPLTVTSAQKNPTAFYLCASSIPGNRYEQYFGPGTRLTVT.

This chain joins TRBV7-8 and TRBJ1-2; D gene ambiguous. Looked up from germline, CDR1 is SGHVS and CDR2 is FQNEAQ. V was clipped by 0 bases and J by 4 bases, with 15 bases between them. The CDR3 runs 16 residues. The CDR3 reads CASSLASVRGTYGYTF. The DNA for the CDR3 is TGTGCCAGCAGCTTAGCGTCCGTTCGGGGTACCTATGGCTACACCTTC.

The rearrangement links TRBV6-1 to TRBJ1-5; D call uncertain. The CDR3 has 15 residues. Germline V CDR1 and CDR2: MNHNS, SASEGT. Trimming pared 7 bases from V and 0 bases from J, leaving 13 bases between. The CDR3 loop reads CASKSDGNSNQPQHF. For the CDR3, the DNA is TGTGCCAGCAAATCAGACGGAAATAGCAATCAGCCCCAGCATTTT.

This clonotype has more than one count but fewer than ten. This sequence joins TRBV7-3 and TRBJ1-1; D remains ambiguous. Deletions cut 0 bases from V and 5 bases from J, with 10 bases between. Germline V gene data show CDR1 as SGHTA and CDR2 as FQGTGA. The CDR3 loop spans 14 amino acids. CDR3 amino acids: CASSLTRNLTEAFF. The DNA for the CDR3 is TGTGCCAGCAGCTTAACTCGGAATCTGACTGAAGCTTTCTTT. Supplemented by reference TRBV7-3 and TRBJ1-1, the full variable domain reads GAGVSQTPSNKVTEKGKYVELRCDPISGHTALYWYRQSLGQGPEFLIYFQGTGAADDSGLPNDRFFAVRPEGSVSTLKIQRTERGDSAVYLCASSLTRNLTEAFFGQGTRLTVV.

This clonotype was counted between two and nine times. The chain is built from TRBV2 and TRBJ1-5; D not resolved. The CDR3 contains 15 residues. Germline CDR1 reads SNHLY; CDR2 reads FYNNEI. The V end lost 4 bases, the J end lost 4 bases, and 14 bases lay between the germline ends. DNA of the CDR3: TGTGCCAGCAGTGCCTCGAGGGTAAGAAATCAGCCCCAGCATTTT. Residues: CASSASRVRNQPQHF.

The chain has TRBV11-1 and TRBJ1-2, with TRBD1 matching 9 bases. This CDR3 has 17 residues. CDR1 is SGHAT, CDR2 FQDESV, per germline (reference sequence). The V gene end was trimmed by 1 base and the J gene end by 10 bases; junction bases not matched to a gene: 16. The CDR3, as DNA: TGTGCCAGCAGCTTAGGACCGCCGGGACAGGGCGATGAGGACTACACCTTC. This codes for CASSLGPPGQGDEDYTF.

A few counts support this clonotype. V gene TRBV2 combines with J gene TRBJ1-5; 8 bases align to TRBD1. The V gene's germline CDR1 is SNHLY and CDR2 FYNNEI. Unmatched junction bases numbered 2, after V lost 3 bases and J lost 4 bases. The CDR3 has 14 amino acids. In DNA, the CDR3 is TGTGCCAGCAGTGATCAGGGGGCAAATCAGCCCCAGCATTTT. It specifies CASSDQGANQPQHF.

J is TRBJ2-3 and V is TRBV4-3; D is perhaps TRBD1 (5 bases). Trimming left V 3 bases short and J 8 bases short, with 18 bases between. Germline CDR1 LGHNA, CDR2 YSLEER. CDR3 size: 15 residues. CDR3 in amino acids: CASSQGQAQRITQYF. In DNA form, the CDR3 reads TGCGCCAGCAGCCAGGGGCAGGCCCAGCGAATTACGCAGTATTTT.

The V call is TRBV7-2, the J call TRBJ1-2; D possibly corresponds to TRBD1 (6 bases). The CDR3 is made up of 17 amino acids. Looked up from germline, CDR1 is SGHTA and CDR2 is FQGNSA. Trimming took 5 bases from V and 1 from J, leaving 20 bases between them. The CDR3 bases are TGTGCCAGCAGCCCCTTACCCGGGGGGCGGGATAACTATGGCTACACCTTC. Amino acids: CASSPLPGGRDNYGYTF. The full variable domain, completed using reference TRBV7-2 and TRBJ1-2, is GAGVSQSPSNKVTEKGKDVELRCDPISGHTALYWYRQSLGQGLEFLIYFQGNSAPDKSGLPSDRFSAERTGGSVSTLTIQRTQQEDSAVYLCASSPLPGGRDNYGYTFGSGTRLTVV.

This clonotype was detected only a few times. This chain links TRBV2 with TRBJ2-5; the match to TRBD2 covers 8 bases. CDR1 is SNHLY, CDR2 FYNNEI, per germline. Unmatched junction bases numbered 3, after V lost 6 bases and J lost 3 bases. This CDR3 has 13 amino acids. The DNA of the CDR3 is TGTGCCAGCAGGGTTAGCGGGGAAGAGACCCAGTACTTC. Its translation is CASRVSGEETQYF.

This clonotype was detected only a few times. The CDR3 DNA reads TGTGCCAGCAGTTCCCATGGGACCACCGGACAGGTCGGCACAGATACGCAGTATTTT. Its protein is CASSSHGTTGQVGTDTQYF. The rearrangement joins TRBV28 to TRBJ2-3, with 7 positions matching TRBD1. V lost 4 bases, J lost 1 base, and 17 bases stayed unmatched. CDR1 is MDHEN and CDR2 is SYDVKM in the germline V gene. This CDR3 has 19 residues.

The rearrangement uses TRBV4-3 and TRBJ1-2; 8 nucleotides line up with TRBD1. The CDR3 runs 14 residues. CDR1 is LGHNA and CDR2 is YSLEER in the germline V gene. The trim removed 2 bases at V and 8 bases at J, leaving 7 bases unmatched. The CDR3 coding sequence is TGCGCCAGCAGCCAAACTCAGGGGGCAGGGGGCTACACCTTC. Amino acid sequence: CASSQTQGAGGYTF.

A note on this clonotype: The junction and the germline gene differ at one end; a read error may be behind it. The V gene is TRBV4-1, the J gene TRBJ1-1, with D uncertain. Looked up from germline, CDR1 is MGHRA and CDR2 is YSYEKL. There are 15 residues in the CDR3. The CDR3 here is CASSQVDAFGTEAFF. CDR3 in DNA: TGTGCCAGCAGCCAAGTTGATGCATTTGGGACTGAAGCTTTCTTT.

In its sample, this clonotype was seen many times. V and J are TRBV6-5 and TRBJ1-5; TRBD1 matches at 8 bases. The CDR3 loop spans 15 amino acids. Germline-derived CDR1 and CDR2 are MNHEY and SVGAGI. The ends lost 5 bases at V and 4 bases at J; junction bases unmatched: 7. CDR3 nucleotide sequence: TGTGCCAGCAGTCCACTAACAGGGGGTAATCAGCCCCAGCATTTT. Translating it yields CASSPLTGGNQPQHF.

The chain combines TRBV11-2 with TRBJ1-3; 7 bases line up with TRBD1. CDR1 is SGHAT and CDR2 is FQNNGV in the germline V gene. After removal of 1 base from V and 0 bases from J, the junction contained 12 bases not matched to a gene. The CDR3 spans 19 residues. Here the CDR3 DNA reads TGTGCCAGCAGCTTAGGAGGAGGGGACAGAGCACTCTCTGGAAACACCATATATTTT. Its translation is CASSLGGGDRALSGNTIYF.

This chain connects TRBV30 to TRBJ1-1; the D gene is possibly TRBD1 (5 bases). CDR3 length: 14 residues. CDR1 GTSNPN and CDR2 SVGIG come from the germline V gene (reference sequence). V shed 5 bases and J shed 6 bases, with 19 bases lying between them. The CDR3 DNA sequence: TGTGCCTGGCGGTGGGGCAGGTCCCAGTCTGAAGCTTTCTTT. Its protein product is CAWRWGRSQSEAFF.

This clonotype turned up a few times. J is TRBJ2-3 and V is TRBV11-2, with D perhaps matching TRBD2 (6 bases). Germline CDR1 is SGHAT and CDR2 is FQNNGV. This CDR3 contains 15 residues. Trimming took 1 base from V and 6 from J, leaving 14 bases between them. CDR3 coding DNA: TGTGCCAGCAGCTTAGTCCGTATTGGGAGGGATACGCAGTATTTT. As protein: CASSLVRIGRDTQYF.

This clonotype was seen a few times. The chain carries TRBV6-8 and TRBJ1-2; TRBD1 is a possible D gene (6 bases). V lost 6 bases and J lost 2, with 16 bases in between. CDR3 size: 15 residues. Germline V gene data show CDR1 as MNHGY and CDR2 as SAAAGT. The CDR3 reads CASRGAGTSNYGYTF. DNA of the CDR3: TGTGCCAGCAGGGGGGCCGGGACATCCAACTATGGCTACACCTTC.

The gene calls are TRBV7-6 and TRBJ1-6; 12 nucleotides align to TRBD1. The CDR3 extends over 17 amino acids. The V segment lost 6 bases and the J segment 7 bases; nucleotides outside the gene matches: 10. Germline V CDR1 and CDR2: SGHVS, FNYEAQ. This CDR3 is CASSHSGTGGWNSPLHF. In DNA, the CDR3 is TGTGCCAGCAGTCATTCGGGGACAGGGGGCTGGAATTCACCCCTCCACTTT.

This clonotype was seen more than once but under ten times. The gene calls are TRBV5-5 and TRBJ1-1; 7 nucleotides agree with TRBD1. The CDR3 loop spans 16 amino acids. V gave up 2 bases and J gave up 1 base; unmatched junction bases: 8. Germline V gene data show CDR1 as SGHKS and CDR2 as YYEKEE (reference sequence). CDR3 in DNA: TGTGCCAGCAGCTTCCGCCCACAGGGGTCGAACACTGAAGCTTTCTTT. Translation gives CASSFRPQGSNTEAFF.